This T cell receptor (beta chain) was retrieved from a study of T cell changes during pregnancy in multiple sclerosis. V lost 5 bases to trimming and J lost 3 bases, with 16 bases between them. The CDR3 spans 15 residues. Germline loops: CDR1 LGHNA, CDR2 YNFKEQ. TCRdb's table, derived via immunoSEQ multiplex PCR, lists solely in-frame clones and lacks some. Among roughly 93,000 clones listed, almost 95% were seen once. Specimen: peripheral blood, collected after pregnancy. V usage is TRBV4-2 and J usage is TRBJ1-2; no firm D call. The origin of this receptor is a female donor with multiple sclerosis, enrolled in a pregnancy study. This CDR3 reads CASSSGPQADYGYTF. The CDR3 nucleotides are TGTGCCAGCAGCTCTGGCCCCCAGGCCGACTATGGCTACACCTTC.